The clone carrying this T cell receptor (beta chain) was observed once. This sample was included in a study of blood T cell repertoires in COVID-19. Study summary: PBMCs, B-cell-depleted T cells, or T cells were the source of the cDNA or gDNA that made up the material.

The CDR3 is 12 amino acids. Trimming took 4 bases from V and 4 from J, leaving 10 bases between them. CDR1 and CDR2 (germline): SQVTM, ANQGSEA. Only in-frame clones appear in the TCRdb table, and some are missing; sequencing was by immunoSEQ multiplex PCR. The sample has 26,000 or so clones, more than 85% seen once; the top ten hold approximately 16%. The chain couples TRBV29-1 to TRBJ1-2; D unresolved. This sequence was found in a human donor with active COVID-19. The donor label of this sample is uncertain. Sequencing was carried out using peripheral blood. CDR3 DNA: TGCAGCGTTGGTGCAGATGGCTATGGCTACACCTTC. It codes for CSVGADGYGYTF.